The 27 T cell receptor beta chains presented below share a single source sample, sequenced in a study of monozygotic twins with inflammatory bowel disease (dated by TCRdb to the late 2010s). Preparation of the library involved 5' RACE. This sample was sequenced with an Illumina HiSeq 2500. TCRdb reprocessed the public reads and reports one entry per CDR3 protein sequence, without DNA. The sample's clone listing holds 150,000 to 200,000 distinct CDR3 sequences. The top ten hold more than 2.5% of the sample. Specimen: blood. Receptors originate from a human donor with ulcerative colitis or Crohn's disease, or a healthy co-twin of an affected twin (not recorded which).

The rearrangement links TRBV6-2 or TRBV6-3 to TRBJ1-2. Germline CDR1 MNHEY, CDR2 SVGEGT. The CDR3 has 14 amino acids. CDR3 residues: CASSEDLPNYGYTF.

V usage is TRBV20-1 and J usage is TRBJ1-2; TCRdb's assignment of TRBD1 cannot be checked, as there is no DNA. The CDR3 is made up of 13 amino acids. Germline loops: CDR1 DFQATT, CDR2 SNEGSKA (reference sequence). CDR3 protein: CSAREGASYGYTF.

The rearrangement links TRBV6-2 or TRBV6-3 to TRBJ1-5. There are 15 residues in the CDR3. From germline, CDR1 is MNHEY and CDR2 SVGEGT. The chain's CDR3 is CASSRRTYSNQPQHF.

V gene TRBV11-2 combines with J gene TRBJ2-3; absent DNA, TCRdb's TRBD2 call cannot be checked. CDR1 and CDR2 (germline): SGHAT, FQNNGV. The CDR3 totals 15 residues. The CDR3 sequence: CASSFSGSYEDTQYF.

The CDR3 is CASSYGGQGRKVSYEQFF. The chain links TRBV6-5 to TRBJ2-1; checking the TCRdb D call of TRBD1 is not possible without DNA. The CDR3 is 18 amino acids. Germline V lookup: CDR1 MNHEY, CDR2 SVGAGI.

The rearrangement uses TRBV7-3 and TRBJ2-7. There are 15 residues in the CDR3. Germline V gene data show CDR1 as SGHTA and CDR2 as FQGTGA. The CDR3 sequence is CASSFTGQGPYEQYF.

The genes are TRBV6-5 and TRBJ2-2; TCRdb's D gene call, TRBD2, goes unchecked for lack of DNA. Germline lookup yields CDR1 MNHEY and CDR2 SVGAGI. CDR3 length equals 22 residues. This CDR3 reads CASSYIRLGSWVGGVNTGELFF.

This sequence joins TRBV6-6 and TRBJ2-3; TCRdb selects TRBD1, and the lack of DNA leaves this call unchecked. CDR1 and CDR2 (germline): MNHNY, SVGAGI (reference sequence). The CDR3 loop spans 13 amino acids. CDR3 amino acids: CASRNTRVDTQYF.

The chain is built from TRBV10-3 and TRBJ1-6. This CDR3 has 15 residues. Germline V gene data show CDR1 as ENHRY and CDR2 as SYGVKD. The chain's CDR3 is CAISDLNEGNSPLHF.

The chain couples TRBV27 to TRBJ2-3; TCRdb outputs TRBD2, but without DNA this stays unchecked. Germline CDR1 is MNHEY and CDR2 is SMNVEV (reference sequence). The CDR3 is 17 residues long. The CDR3 sequence is CASSTPLRGRVGDTQYF.

The chain employs TRBV10-3 and TRBJ2-3. The CDR3 is made up of 13 amino acids. CDR1 is ENHRY, CDR2 SYGVKD, per germline. Here the CDR3 reads CAISDRLTDTQYF.

This chain joins TRBV7-3 and TRBJ2-1; there is no DNA to check the TCRdb D call of TRBD1. The length of the CDR3 is 17 residues. CDR1 SGHTA and CDR2 FQGTGA come from the germline V gene. CDR3 protein: CASSGIPGQGRSNEQFF.

This chain uses TRBV6-1 with TRBJ2-7; TCRdb indicates TRBD2, and absent DNA this call remains unverified. CDR1 and CDR2 (germline): MNHNS, SASEGT. The CDR3 runs to 16 residues. The CDR3 loop reads CASSPMGLAVSYEQYF.

The J gene is TRBJ2-1, the V gene TRBV5-1; the D call of TRBD2 rests on TCRdb alone, since no DNA is present to check it. The CDR3 is 15 amino acids. CDR1 and CDR2 (germline): SGHRS, YFSETQ. Here the CDR3 reads CASSYATSGTNEQFF.

This chain links TRBV15 with TRBJ2-1. The CDR3 has 12 amino acids. Looked up from germline, CDR1 is LNHNV and CDR2 is YYDKDF (reference sequence). CDR3 sequence: CATSSRPNEQFF.

The chain couples TRBV15 to TRBJ2-1; without DNA, the TCRdb call of TRBD1 cannot be checked. The CDR3 contains 17 residues. The germline gives CDR1 LNHNV, CDR2 YYDKDF (reference sequence). This CDR3 is CATSSPVPGFSYNEQFF.

The chain has TRBV11-2 and TRBJ1-1; TCRdb's D call, TRBD1, is unchecked because there is no DNA. The CDR3 extends over 13 amino acids. Per the germline V gene, CDR1 is SGHAT and CDR2 is FQNNGV. The CDR3 loop is CASSGGTTLIAFF.

V usage is TRBV29-1 and J usage is TRBJ2-2; the D call from TCRdb, TRBD2, cannot be confirmed without DNA. Germline CDR1 is SQVTM and CDR2 is ANQGSEA. There are 14 residues in the CDR3. CDR3: CSVDEVGGVGELFF.

This rearrangement joins TRBV24-1 to TRBJ2-1. From germline, CDR1 is KGHDR and CDR2 SFDVKD. This CDR3 region has 14 residues. The CDR3 here is CATSVAGSYNEQFF.

The J gene is TRBJ1-4, the V gene TRBV6-1; TCRdb's D call of TRBD1 is untestable without DNA. The germline gives CDR1 MNHNS, CDR2 SASEGT. This CDR3 spans 15 amino acids. CDR3 in amino acids: CASRWGVATNEKLFF.

The genes are TRBV4-2 and TRBJ1-1. This CDR3 has 13 residues. CDR1 is LGHNA and CDR2 is YNFKEQ in the germline V gene. CDR3 loop: CASSQVGITEAFF.

The chain recombines TRBV20-1 with TRBJ2-4; TCRdb proposes TRBD2, but this gene call is untestable without DNA. The CDR3 has 15 amino acids. CDR1 and CDR2 from the germline V gene are DFQATT and SNEGSKA (reference sequence). CDR3 in amino acids: CSAPEKASGRNIQYF.

The J gene is TRBJ2-7, the V gene TRBV29-1. This CDR3 is built from 13 residues. The germline V gene has CDR1 SQVTM and CDR2 ANQGSEA. This CDR3 is CSVAISGSYEQYF.

J is TRBJ2-1 and V is TRBV7-9; without DNA, the TCRdb call of TRBD2 cannot be checked. CDR3 length: 17 residues. Germline-derived CDR1 and CDR2 are SEHNR and FQNEAQ (reference sequence). CDR3 sequence reads: CASSLGGLAGVYNEQFF.

This rearrangement joins TRBV5-4 to TRBJ2-1; TCRdb calls TRBD1, which cannot be checked without DNA. Germline loops: CDR1 SGHNT, CDR2 YYREEE (reference sequence). The CDR3 totals 15 residues. CDR3 sequence: CASSLVGRSDNEQFF.

The CDR3: CASSSLQVYEQYF. The chain joins TRBV7-2 to TRBJ2-7; there is no DNA to check the TCRdb D call of TRBD1. The germline V gene has CDR1 SGHTA and CDR2 FQGNSA. The CDR3 runs 13 residues.

V gene TRBV20-1 combines with J gene TRBJ1-6. This CDR3 region has 15 residues. Germline V gene sequence: CDR1 DFQATT, CDR2 SNEGSKA (reference sequence). CDR3 protein: CSTPGGQVENSPLHF.